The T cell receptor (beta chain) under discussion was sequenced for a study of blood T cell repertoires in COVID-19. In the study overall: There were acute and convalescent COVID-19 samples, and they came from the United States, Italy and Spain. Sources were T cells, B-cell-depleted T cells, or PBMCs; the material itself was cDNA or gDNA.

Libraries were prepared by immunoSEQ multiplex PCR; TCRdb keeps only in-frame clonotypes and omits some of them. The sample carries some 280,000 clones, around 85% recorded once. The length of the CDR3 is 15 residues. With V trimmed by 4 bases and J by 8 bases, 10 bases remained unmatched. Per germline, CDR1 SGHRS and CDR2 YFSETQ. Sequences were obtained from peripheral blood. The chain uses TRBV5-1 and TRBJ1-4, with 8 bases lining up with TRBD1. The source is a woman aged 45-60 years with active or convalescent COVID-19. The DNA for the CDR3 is TGCGCCAGCAGCCAACAGACAGGGGTGGAGGAAAAACTGTTTTTT. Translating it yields CASSQQTGVEEKLFF.